Sequencing of this TCR beta chain was carried out in a study of regulatory T cells in long-lasting Graves disease. This clonotype showed up many times. What it recognizes is unknown. Broader study findings: Peripheral blood was the sole material, not thyroid tissue. Limited samples may have lowered accuracy.

Time point reported: newly diagnosed GD, antithyroid drugs for less than 3 months. The TCR library used RNA extracted from PBMCs. Libraries of TCR beta came from iRepertoire HTBI primers plus Arm-PCR of CDR3 regions. Using its own MiXCR run on the multiplex PCR reads, TCRdb lists one record per CDR3 protein. Of approximately 310,000 distinct CDR3 sequences in the sample, 18% are singletons; the top ten hold more than 30%. The TCR originated in a female donor with Graves disease. The starting material was peripheral blood mononuclear cells (PBMCs), obtained at new diagnosis, from a patient treated with antithyroid drugs.

This CDR3 is CASSYSHSTYEQYF. The CDR3 DNA follows: TGTGCCAGCAGTTACTCGCACTCGACCTACGAGCAGTACTTC. The gene calls are TRBV6-2 or TRBV6-3 and TRBJ2-7; D remains unclear. Germline V gives CDR1 MNHEY, CDR2 SVGEGT. This CDR3 has 14 residues. The V end was cut by 0 bases, the J end by 2 bases, with 8 bases between.